There are many counts of the clone carrying this T cell receptor beta chain. Its antigen is still unknown. TCRdb processed the 5' RACE reads anew with MiXCR; each CDR3 protein has one entry. Of 7,000 to 9,000 distinct CDR3 sequences listed, roughly a sixth are singletons. Study results and caveats: Tumor memory CD4+ T cell TCR gene usage was found to cluster with blood and lymph node memory CD4+ cells and with lymph node naive CD4+ cells.

From germline, CDR1 is DFQATT and CDR2 SNEGSKA (reference sequence). The V end lost 3 bases, the J end lost 4 bases, and 12 bases lay between the germline ends. The CDR3 is 13 amino acids. This chain links TRBV20-1 with TRBJ1-1; D gene uncertain. Sample: memory CD4+ T cells sorted from blood. Subset indicated: memory CD4+ T cells, CD4+CD45RO+CD25-. The sequence came from a female donor with breast cancer. DNA of the CDR3: TGCAGTGCTAGCCGGAATTGGGGCACTGAAGCTTTCTTT. It encodes CSASRNWGTEAFF.